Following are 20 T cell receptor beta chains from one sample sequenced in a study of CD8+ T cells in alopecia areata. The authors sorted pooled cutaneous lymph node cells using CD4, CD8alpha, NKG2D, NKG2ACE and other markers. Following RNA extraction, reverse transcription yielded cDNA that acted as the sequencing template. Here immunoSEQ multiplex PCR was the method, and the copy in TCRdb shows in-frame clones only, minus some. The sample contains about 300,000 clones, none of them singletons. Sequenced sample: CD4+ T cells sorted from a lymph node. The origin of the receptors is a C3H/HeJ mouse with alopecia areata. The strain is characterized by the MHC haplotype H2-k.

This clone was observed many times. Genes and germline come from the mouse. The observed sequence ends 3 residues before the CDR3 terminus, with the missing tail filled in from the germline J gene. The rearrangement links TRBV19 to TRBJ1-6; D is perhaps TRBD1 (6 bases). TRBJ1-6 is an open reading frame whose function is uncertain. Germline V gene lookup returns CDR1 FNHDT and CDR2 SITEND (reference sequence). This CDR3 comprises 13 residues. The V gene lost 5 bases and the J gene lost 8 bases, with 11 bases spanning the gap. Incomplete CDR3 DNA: TGTGCCAGCAGGCAGGGGAGGGATTCGCCC. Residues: CASRQGRDSP. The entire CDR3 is CASRQGRDSPLYF.

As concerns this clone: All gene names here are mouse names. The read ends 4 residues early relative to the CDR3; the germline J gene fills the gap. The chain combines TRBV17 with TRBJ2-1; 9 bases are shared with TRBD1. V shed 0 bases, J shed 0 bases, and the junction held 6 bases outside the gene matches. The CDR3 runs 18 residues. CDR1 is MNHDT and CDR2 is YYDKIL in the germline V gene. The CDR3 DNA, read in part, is TGTGCTAGCAGTAGAGATGGGACAGGGACATATAACTATGCT. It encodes CASSRDGTGTYNYA. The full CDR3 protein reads CASSRDGTGTYNYAEQFF.

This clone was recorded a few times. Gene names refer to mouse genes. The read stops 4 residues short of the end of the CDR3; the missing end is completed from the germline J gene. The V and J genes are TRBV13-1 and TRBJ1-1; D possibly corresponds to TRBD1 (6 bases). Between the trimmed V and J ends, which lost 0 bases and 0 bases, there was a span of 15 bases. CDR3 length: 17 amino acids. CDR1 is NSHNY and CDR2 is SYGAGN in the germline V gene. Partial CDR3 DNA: TGTGCCAGCAGTGATGAAGTTCCGGGACAAGCAAACACA. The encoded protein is CASSDEVPGQANT. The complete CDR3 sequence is CASSDEVPGQANTEVFF.

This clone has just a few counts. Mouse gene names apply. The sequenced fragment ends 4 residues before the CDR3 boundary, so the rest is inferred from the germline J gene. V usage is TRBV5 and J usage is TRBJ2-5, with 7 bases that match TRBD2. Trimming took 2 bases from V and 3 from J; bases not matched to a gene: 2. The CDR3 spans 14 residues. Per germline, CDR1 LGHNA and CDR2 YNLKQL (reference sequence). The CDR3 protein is CASSQFWGQDTQYF. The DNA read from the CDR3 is TGTGCCAGCAGCCAATTCTGGGGGCAAGAC.

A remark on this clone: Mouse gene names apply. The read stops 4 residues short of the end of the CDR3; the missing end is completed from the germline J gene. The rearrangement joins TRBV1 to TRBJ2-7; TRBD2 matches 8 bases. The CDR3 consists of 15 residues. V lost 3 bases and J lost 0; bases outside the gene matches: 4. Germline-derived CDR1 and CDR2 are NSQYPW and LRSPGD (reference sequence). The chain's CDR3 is CTCSAPGGPSYEQYF. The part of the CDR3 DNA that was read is TGCACCTGCAGTGCCCCTGGGGGGCCCTCCTAT.

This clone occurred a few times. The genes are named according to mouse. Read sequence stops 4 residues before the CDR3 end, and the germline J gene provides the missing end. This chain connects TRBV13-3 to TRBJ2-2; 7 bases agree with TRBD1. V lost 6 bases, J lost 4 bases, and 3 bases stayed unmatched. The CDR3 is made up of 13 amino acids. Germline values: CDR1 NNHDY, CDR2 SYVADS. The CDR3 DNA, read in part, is TGTGCCAGCAAAGCAGGGGGCACCGGG. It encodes CASKAGGTG. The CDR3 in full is CASKAGGTGQLYF.

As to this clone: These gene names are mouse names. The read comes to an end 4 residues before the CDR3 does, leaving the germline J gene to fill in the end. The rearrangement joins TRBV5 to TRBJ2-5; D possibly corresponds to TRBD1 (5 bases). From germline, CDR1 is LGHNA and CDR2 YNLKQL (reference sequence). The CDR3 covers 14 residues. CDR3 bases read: TGTGCCAGCAGCCCAGGGAGGCCTCGGGAC. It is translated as CASSPGRPRD. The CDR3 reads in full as CASSPGRPRDTQYF.

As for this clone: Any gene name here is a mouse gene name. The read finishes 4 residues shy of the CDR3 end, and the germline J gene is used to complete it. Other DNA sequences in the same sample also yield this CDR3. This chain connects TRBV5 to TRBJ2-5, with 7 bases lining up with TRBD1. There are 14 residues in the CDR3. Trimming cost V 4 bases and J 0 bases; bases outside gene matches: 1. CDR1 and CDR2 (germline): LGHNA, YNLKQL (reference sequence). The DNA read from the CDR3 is TGTGCCAGCAGCCCGGGACAGAACCAAGAC. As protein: CASSPGQNQD. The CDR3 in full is CASSPGQNQDTQYF.

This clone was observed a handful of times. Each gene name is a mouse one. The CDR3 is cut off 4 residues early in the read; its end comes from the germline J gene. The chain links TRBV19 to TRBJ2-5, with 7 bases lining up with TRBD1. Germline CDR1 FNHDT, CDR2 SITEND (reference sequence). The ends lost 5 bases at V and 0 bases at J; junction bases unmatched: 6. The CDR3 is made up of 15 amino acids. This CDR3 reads CASSRQQGNQDTQYF. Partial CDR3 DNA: TGTGCCAGCAGCCGGCAACAGGGGAACCAAGAC.

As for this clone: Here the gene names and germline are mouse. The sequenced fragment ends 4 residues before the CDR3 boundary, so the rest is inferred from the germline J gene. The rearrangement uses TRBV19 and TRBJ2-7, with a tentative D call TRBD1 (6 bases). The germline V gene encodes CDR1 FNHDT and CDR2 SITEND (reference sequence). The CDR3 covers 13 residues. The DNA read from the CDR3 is TGTGCCAGCAGTTCCACAGGGTTATAT. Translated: CASSSTGLY. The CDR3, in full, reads CASSSTGLYEQYF.

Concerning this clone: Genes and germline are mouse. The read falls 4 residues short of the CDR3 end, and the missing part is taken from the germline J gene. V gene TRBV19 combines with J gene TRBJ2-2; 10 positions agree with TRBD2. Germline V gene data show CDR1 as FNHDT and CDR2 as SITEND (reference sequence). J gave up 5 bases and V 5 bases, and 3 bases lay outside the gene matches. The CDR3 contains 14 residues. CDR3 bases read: TGTGCCAGCAGGAGGGACTGGGGAACCGGG. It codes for CASRRDWGTG. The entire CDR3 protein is CASRRDWGTGQLYF.

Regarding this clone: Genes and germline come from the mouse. CDR3 bases read: TGTGCCTGGAGTCTAGGACTGGGGGGGCGCACCGGG. Its translation is CAWSLGLGGRTG. The CDR3 reads in full as CAWSLGLGGRTGQLYF. This chain links TRBV31 with TRBJ2-2; TRBD2 agrees at 13 bases. The read ends 4 residues before the CDR3 terminus; that terminus is restored from the germline J gene. The CDR3 totals 16 residues. From germline, CDR1 is GKSSPN and CDR2 SITVG. With 0 bases clipped from V and 4 bases from J, the junction kept 2 bases outside the gene matches.

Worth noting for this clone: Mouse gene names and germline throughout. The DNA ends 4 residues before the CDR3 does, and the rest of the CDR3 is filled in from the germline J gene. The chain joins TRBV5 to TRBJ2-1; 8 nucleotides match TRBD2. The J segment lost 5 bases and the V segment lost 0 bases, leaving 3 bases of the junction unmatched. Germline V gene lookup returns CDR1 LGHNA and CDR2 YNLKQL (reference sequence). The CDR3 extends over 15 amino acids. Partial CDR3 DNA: TGTGCCAGCAGCCAAGATTCCTGGGGGGATGCT. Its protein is CASSQDSWGDA. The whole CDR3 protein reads CASSQDSWGDAEQFF.

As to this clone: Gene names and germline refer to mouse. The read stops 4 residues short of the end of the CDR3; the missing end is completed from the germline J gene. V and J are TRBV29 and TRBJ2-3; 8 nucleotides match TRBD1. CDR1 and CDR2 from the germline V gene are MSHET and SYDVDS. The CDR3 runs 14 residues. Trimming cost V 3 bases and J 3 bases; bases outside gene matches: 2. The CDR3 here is CASSFAGGAETLYF. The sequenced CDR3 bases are TGTGCTAGCAGTTTTGCAGGGGGCGCAGAA.

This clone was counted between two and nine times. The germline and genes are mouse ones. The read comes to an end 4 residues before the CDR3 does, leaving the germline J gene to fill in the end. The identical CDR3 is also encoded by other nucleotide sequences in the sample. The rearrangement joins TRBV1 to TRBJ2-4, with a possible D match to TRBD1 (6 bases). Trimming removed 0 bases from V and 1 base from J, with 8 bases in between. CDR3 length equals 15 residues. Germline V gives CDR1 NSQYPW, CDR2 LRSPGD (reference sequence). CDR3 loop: CTCSADAGGQNTLYF. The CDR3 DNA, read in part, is TGCACCTGCAGTGCAGATGCAGGGGGTCAAAAC. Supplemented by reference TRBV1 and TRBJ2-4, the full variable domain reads VTLLEQNPRWRLVPRGQAVNLRCILKNSQYPWMSWYQQDLQKQLQWLFTLRSPGDKEVKSLPGADYLATRVTDTELRLQVANMSQGRTLYCTCSADAGGQNTLYFGAGTRLSVL.

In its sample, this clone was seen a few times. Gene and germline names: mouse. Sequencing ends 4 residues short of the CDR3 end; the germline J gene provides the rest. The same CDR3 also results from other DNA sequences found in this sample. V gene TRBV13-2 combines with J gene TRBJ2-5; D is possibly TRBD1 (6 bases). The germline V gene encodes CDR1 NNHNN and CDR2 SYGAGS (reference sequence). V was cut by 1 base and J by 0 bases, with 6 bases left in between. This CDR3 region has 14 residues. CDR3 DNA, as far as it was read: TGTGCCAGCGGTGATAGGGGGAACCAAGAC. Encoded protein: CASGDRGNQD. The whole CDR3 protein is CASGDRGNQDTQYF.

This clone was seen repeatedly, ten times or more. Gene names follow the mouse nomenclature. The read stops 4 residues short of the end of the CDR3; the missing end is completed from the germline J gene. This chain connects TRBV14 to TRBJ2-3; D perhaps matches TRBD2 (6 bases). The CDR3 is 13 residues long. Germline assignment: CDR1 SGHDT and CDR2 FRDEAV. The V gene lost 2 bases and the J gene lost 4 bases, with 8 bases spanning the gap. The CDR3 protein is CASSFLGSETLYF. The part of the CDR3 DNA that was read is TGTGCCAGCAGTTTTCTGGGGTCAGAA.

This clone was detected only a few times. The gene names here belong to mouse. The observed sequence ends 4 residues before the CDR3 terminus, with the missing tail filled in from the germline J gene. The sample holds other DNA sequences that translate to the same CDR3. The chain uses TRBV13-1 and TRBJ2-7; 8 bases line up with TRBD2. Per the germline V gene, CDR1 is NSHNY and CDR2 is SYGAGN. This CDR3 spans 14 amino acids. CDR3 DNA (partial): TGTGCCAGCAGTGATGCCCTGGGGGGATAT. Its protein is CASSDALGGY. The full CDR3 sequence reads CASSDALGGYEQYF.

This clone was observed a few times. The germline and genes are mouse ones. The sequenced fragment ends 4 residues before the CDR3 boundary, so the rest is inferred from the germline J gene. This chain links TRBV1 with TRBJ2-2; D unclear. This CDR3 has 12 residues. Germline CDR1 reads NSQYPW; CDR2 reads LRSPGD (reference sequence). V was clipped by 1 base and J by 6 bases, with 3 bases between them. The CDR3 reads CTCSAGAGQLYF. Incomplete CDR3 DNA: TGCACCTGCAGTGCAGGGGCCGGG.

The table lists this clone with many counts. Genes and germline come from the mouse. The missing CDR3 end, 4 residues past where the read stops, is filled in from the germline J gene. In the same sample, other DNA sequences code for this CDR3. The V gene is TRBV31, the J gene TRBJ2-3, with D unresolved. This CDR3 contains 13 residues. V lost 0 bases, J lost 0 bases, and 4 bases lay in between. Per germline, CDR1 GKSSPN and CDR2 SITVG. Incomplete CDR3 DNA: TGTGCCTGGAGTCTGGGTAGTGCAGAA. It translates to CAWSLGSAE. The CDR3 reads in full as CAWSLGSAETLYF. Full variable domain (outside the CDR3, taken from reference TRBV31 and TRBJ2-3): AQTIHQWPVAEIKAVGSPLSLGCTIKGKSSPNLYWYWQATGGTLQQLFYSITVGQVESVVQLNLSASRPKDDQFILSTEKLLLSHSGFYLCAWSLGSAETLYFGSGTRLTVL.